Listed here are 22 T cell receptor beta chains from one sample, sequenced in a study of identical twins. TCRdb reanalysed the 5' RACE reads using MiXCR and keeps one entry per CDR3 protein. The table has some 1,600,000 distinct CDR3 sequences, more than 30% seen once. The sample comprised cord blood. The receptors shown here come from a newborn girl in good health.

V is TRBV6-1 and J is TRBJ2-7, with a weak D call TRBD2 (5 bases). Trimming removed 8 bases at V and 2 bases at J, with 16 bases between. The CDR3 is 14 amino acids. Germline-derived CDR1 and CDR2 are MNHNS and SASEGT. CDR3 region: CASLERSLPYEQYF. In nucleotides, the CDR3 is TGTGCCAGCCTCGAGCGGTCGCTTCCCTACGAGCAGTACTTC.

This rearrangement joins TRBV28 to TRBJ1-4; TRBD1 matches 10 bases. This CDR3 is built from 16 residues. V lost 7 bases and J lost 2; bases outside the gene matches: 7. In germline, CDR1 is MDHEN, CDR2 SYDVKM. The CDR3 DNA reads TGTGCCAGCAACCCGGGACAGGGGTGGACTAATGAAAAACTGTTTTTT. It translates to CASNPGQGWTNEKLFF.

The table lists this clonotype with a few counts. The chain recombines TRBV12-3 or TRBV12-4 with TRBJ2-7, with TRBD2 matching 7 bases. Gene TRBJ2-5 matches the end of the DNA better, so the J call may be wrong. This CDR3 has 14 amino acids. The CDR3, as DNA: TGTGCCAGCAGTAGCGGGGTCCGCCGAGAGACCCAGTACTTC. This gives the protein CASSSGVRRETQYF.

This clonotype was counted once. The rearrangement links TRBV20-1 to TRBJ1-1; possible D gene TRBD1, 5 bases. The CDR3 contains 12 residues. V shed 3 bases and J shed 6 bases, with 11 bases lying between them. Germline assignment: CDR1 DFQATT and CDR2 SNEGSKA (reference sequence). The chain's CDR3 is CSASRTPSEAFF. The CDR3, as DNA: TGCAGTGCTAGCAGGACACCCTCTGAAGCTTTCTTT.

The CDR3 is CASSARDPSYNSPLHF. The CDR3 DNA follows: TGTGCCAGCAGTGCCCGGGACCCCTCCTATAATTCACCCCTCCACTTT. This chain joins TRBV2 and TRBJ1-6; perhaps TRBD1 as D (5 bases). This CDR3 has 16 amino acids. Trimming shortened V by 4 bases and J by 0 bases, and 10 bases separated the two germline ends. Germline V lookup: CDR1 SNHLY, CDR2 FYNNEI.

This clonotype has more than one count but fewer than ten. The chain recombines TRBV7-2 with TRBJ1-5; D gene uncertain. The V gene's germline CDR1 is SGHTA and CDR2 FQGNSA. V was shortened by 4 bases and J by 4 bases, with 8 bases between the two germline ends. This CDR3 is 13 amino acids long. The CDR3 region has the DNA TGTGCCAGCAGCTACCTACTGAATCAGCCCCAGCATTTT. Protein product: CASSYLLNQPQHF.

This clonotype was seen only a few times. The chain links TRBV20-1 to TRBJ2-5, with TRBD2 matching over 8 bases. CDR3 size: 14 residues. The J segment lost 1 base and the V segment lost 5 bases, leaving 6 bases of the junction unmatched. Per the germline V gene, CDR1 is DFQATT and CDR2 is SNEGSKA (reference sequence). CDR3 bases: TGCAGTGCTGCCGGGACTAGGGTCCAAGAGACCCAGTACTTC. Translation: CSAAGTRVQETQYF.

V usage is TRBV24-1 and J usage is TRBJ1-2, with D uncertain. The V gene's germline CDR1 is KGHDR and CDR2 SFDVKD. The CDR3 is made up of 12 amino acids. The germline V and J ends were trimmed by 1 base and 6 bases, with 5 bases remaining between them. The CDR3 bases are TGTGCCACCAGTGATTTCCACCATGGCTACACCTTC. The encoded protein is CATSDFHHGYTF.

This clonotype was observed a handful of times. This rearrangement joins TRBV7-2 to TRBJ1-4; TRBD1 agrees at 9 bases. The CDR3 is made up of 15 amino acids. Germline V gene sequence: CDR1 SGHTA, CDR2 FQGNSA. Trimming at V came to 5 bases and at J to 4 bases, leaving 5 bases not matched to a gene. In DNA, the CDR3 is TGTGCCAGCAGCCAACAGGGGGCCCTTAATGAAAAACTGTTTTTT. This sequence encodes CASSQQGALNEKLFF.

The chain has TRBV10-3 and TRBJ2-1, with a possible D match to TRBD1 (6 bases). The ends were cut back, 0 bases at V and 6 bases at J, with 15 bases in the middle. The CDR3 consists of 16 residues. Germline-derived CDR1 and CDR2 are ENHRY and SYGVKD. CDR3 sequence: CAISESSAEGVNEQFF. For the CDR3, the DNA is TGTGCCATCAGTGAGTCCTCTGCCGAGGGGGTCAATGAGCAGTTCTTC.

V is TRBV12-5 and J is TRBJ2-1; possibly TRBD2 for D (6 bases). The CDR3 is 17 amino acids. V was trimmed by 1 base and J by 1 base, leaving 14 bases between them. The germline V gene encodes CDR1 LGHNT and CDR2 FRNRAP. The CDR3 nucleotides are TGTGCTAGTGGTTTGGGAGGCTTTGCGGGGTCCTACAATGAGCAGTTCTTC. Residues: CASGLGGFAGSYNEQFF.

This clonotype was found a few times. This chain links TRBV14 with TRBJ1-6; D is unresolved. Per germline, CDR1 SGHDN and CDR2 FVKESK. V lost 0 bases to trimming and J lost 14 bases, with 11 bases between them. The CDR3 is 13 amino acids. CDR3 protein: CASSQERVSALHF. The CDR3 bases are TGTGCCAGCAGCCAAGAAAGAGTCTCAGCCCTCCACTTT.

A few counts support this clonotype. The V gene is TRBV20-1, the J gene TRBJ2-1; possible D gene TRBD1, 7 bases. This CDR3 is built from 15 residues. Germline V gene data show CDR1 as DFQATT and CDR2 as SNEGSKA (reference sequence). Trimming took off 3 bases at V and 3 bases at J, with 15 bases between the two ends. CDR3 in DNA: TGCAGTGCTAGGGTGAGACAGGGAGGCTACAATGAGCAGTTCTTC. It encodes CSARVRQGGYNEQFF.

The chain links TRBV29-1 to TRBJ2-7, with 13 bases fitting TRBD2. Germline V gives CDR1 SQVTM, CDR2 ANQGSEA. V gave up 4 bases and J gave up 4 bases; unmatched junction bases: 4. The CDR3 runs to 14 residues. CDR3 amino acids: CSVAGLAGVYEQYF. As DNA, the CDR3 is TGCAGCGTTGCCGGACTAGCGGGAGTATACGAGCAGTACTTC.

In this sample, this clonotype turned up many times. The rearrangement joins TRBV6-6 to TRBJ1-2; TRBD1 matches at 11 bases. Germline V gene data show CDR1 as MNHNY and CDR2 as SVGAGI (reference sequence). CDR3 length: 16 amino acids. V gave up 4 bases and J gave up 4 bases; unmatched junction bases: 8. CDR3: CASSLAPGQGAYGYTF. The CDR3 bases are TGTGCCAGCAGTTTGGCCCCCGGACAGGGGGCCTATGGCTACACCTTC.

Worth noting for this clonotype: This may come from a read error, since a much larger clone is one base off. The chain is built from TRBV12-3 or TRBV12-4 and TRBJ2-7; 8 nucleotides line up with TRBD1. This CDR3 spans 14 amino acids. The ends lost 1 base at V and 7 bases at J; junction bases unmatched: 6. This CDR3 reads CASSLGTGWNEQYF. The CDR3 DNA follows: TGTGCCAGCAGTTTAGGGACAGGGTGGAATGAGCAGTACTTC.

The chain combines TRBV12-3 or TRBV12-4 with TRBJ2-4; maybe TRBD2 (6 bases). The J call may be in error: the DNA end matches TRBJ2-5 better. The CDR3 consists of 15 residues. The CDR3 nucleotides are TGTGCCAGCAGTTCAACAGCGGGTTCTCAAGAGACCCAGTACTTC. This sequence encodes CASSSTAGSQETQYF.

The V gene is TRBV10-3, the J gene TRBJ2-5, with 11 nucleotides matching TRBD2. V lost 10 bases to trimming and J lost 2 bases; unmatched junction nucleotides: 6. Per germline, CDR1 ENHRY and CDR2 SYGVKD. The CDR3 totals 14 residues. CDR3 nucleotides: TGTGCCACCAGACTAGCGGGGACACAAGAGACCCAGTACTTC. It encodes CATRLAGTQETQYF.

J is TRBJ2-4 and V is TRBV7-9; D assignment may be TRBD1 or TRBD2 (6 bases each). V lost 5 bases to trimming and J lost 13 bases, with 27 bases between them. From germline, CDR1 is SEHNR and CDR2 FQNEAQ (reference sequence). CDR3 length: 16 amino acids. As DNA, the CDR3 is TGTGCCAGCAGCCCGAGCCGGAACAGGGCGTGGAGGGAGCAGTACTTC. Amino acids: CASSPSRNRAWREQYF.

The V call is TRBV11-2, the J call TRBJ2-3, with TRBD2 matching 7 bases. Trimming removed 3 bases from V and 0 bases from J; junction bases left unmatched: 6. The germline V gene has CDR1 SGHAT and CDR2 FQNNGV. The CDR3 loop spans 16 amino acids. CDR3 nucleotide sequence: TGTGCCAGCAGCTTTCCGGGACTATGCAGCACAGATACGCAGTATTTT. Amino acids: CASSFPGLCSTDTQYF.

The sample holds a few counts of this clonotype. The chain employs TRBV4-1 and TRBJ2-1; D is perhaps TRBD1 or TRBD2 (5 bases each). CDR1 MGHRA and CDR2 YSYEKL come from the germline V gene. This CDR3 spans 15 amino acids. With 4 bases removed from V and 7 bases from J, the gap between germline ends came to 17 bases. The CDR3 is CASSRNRDEHNEQFF. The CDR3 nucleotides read TGCGCCAGCAGCCGGAACCGGGACGAACATAATGAGCAGTTCTTC.

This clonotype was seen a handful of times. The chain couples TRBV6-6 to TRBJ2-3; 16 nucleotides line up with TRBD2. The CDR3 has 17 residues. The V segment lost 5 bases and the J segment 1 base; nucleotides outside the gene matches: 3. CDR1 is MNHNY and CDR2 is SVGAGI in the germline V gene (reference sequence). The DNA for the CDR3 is TGTGCCAGCAGTAAGGGACTAGCGGGAGGGGGCACAGATACGCAGTATTTT. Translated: CASSKGLAGGGTDTQYF.